The next 19 T cell receptor beta chains were all read from a single sample in a study of blood T cell repertoires in COVID-19 (dated by TCRdb to the early 2020s). Preparation of the library involved the immunoSEQ multiplex PCR assay. The table was pulled from immuneACCESS by TCRdb, which kept in-frame rearrangements only. Such tables lose some clones; where checked, under half of the loss comes from unresolved V genes, and the rest has no known cause. The table for this sample lists fewer than 70,000 clones; roughly 85% of them were counted only once. The ten largest make up approximately 25% of the sample. Sequenced sample: peripheral blood. These receptors all come from a man in his fifties or sixties with acute or convalescent COVID-19.

The chain has TRBV3-1 (or the pseudogene TRBV3-2) and TRBJ1-1; no clear D gene. Trimming took off 4 bases at V and 8 bases at J, with 14 bases between the two ends. The CDR3 is 13 residues long. The germline V gene encodes CDR1 LGHDT and CDR2 YNNKEL (reference sequence). The CDR3 protein is CASSPLTVTEAFF. The DNA of the CDR3 is TGTGCCAGCAGCCCGCTCACAGTCACCGAAGCTTTCTTT.

This sequence joins TRBV9 and TRBJ2-5; 8 bases agree with TRBD1. Germline lookup yields CDR1 SGDLS and CDR2 YYNGEE. With V trimmed by 0 bases and J by 4 bases, 2 bases remained unmatched. The CDR3 is 14 residues long. The chain's CDR3 is CASSVDTGGETQYF. CDR3 in DNA: TGTGCCAGCAGCGTAGATACAGGGGGAGAGACCCAGTACTTC.

V is TRBV29-1 and J is TRBJ2-7; the D gene is possibly TRBD1 (7 bases). The CDR3 spans 13 residues. Trimming removed 7 bases at V and 5 bases at J, with 18 bases between. Germline assignment: CDR1 SQVTM and CDR2 ANQGSEA. The CDR3 sequence: CSAFGGQGDEQYF. Written as DNA, the CDR3 is TGCAGCGCCTTCGGAGGGCAGGGGGACGAGCAGTACTTC.

The chain recombines TRBV19 with TRBJ1-1; possibly TRBD1 for D (5 bases). CDR1 is LNHDA and CDR2 is SQIVND in the germline V gene (reference sequence). This CDR3 has 14 residues. The V and J ends lost 5 bases and 2 bases respectively, with 12 bases between them. Here the CDR3 reads CASSEGTFNTEAFF. CDR3 in DNA: TGTGCCAGTAGTGAGGGGACTTTCAACACTGAAGCTTTCTTT.

The chain combines TRBV5-1 with TRBJ2-3; 8 positions match TRBD2. The germline V gene has CDR1 SGHRS and CDR2 YFSETQ. V shed 0 bases and J 2 bases; nucleotides not matched to a gene: 14. The length of the CDR3 is 19 residues. CDR3 amino acids: CASSLASGGRRVPTDTQYF. The CDR3 coding sequence is TGCGCCAGCAGCTTGGCGAGCGGGGGCCGGCGAGTTCCCACAGATACGCAGTATTTT.

V is TRBV19 and J is TRBJ1-4, with D possibly TRBD1 on 6 matching bases. With 4 bases removed from V and 3 bases from J, the gap between germline ends came to 9 bases. This CDR3 spans 14 amino acids. Germline V gene lookup returns CDR1 LNHDA and CDR2 SQIVND (reference sequence). CDR3 coding DNA: TGTGCCAGTAGTACCGCAGGGGCTAATGAAAAACTGTTTTTT. Amino acids: CASSTAGANEKLFF.

The V gene is TRBV18, the J gene TRBJ2-3; 8 bases fit TRBD2. The length of the CDR3 is 17 residues. V trimming: 3 bases; J trimming: 2 bases; junction bases outside the gene matches: 10. Germline-derived CDR1 and CDR2 are KGHSH and LQKENI. This CDR3 is CASSPLGTGGATDTQYF. CDR3 bases: TGTGCCAGCTCACCCCTTGGTACCGGGGGGGCCACAGATACGCAGTATTTT.

This clone has only one observation. This chain uses TRBV6-5 with TRBJ2-7, with 8 bases identical to TRBD2. Germline V gene sequence: CDR1 MNHEY, CDR2 SVGAGI. Trimming removed 5 bases from V and 4 bases from J; junction bases left unmatched: 7. The CDR3 contains 14 residues. The CDR3 protein is CASSPGGTNYEQYF. CDR3 DNA: TGTGCCAGCAGTCCGGGGGGGACTAATTACGAGCAGTACTTC.

The sample holds many counts of this clone. The rearrangement links TRBV29-1 to TRBJ2-7, with TRBD1 identical over 7 bases. Trimming removed 0 bases from V and 4 bases from J; junction bases left unmatched: 9. This CDR3 is 15 amino acids long. CDR1 is SQVTM and CDR2 is ANQGSEA in the germline V gene. CDR3 protein: CSVEDGGRGRYEQYF. The DNA of the CDR3 is TGCAGCGTTGAAGACGGCGGCAGGGGGAGATACGAGCAGTACTTC.

This chain links TRBV6-5 with TRBJ2-2, with D possibly being TRBD1 (6 bases). V was clipped by 7 bases and J by 8 bases, with 14 bases between them. Germline V CDR1 and CDR2: MNHEY, SVGAGI. The CDR3 has 13 amino acids. CDR3 protein: CASTSIQGGELFF. CDR3 DNA: TGTGCCAGCACCTCAATTCAGGGGGGGGAGCTGTTTTTT.

The table lists this clone with a few counts. This chain links TRBV5-1 with TRBJ1-1, with D possibly matching TRBD1 (6 bases). Trimming cost V 2 bases and J 3 bases, with 17 bases left between them. Germline lookup yields CDR1 SGHRS and CDR2 YFSETQ. The CDR3 covers 16 residues. CDR3 loop: CASSLQQQGRDTEAFF. In nucleotides, the CDR3 is TGCGCCAGCAGCTTACAACAACAGGGTCGGGACACTGAAGCTTTCTTT.

The table lists this clone with a few counts. The chain employs TRBV19 and TRBJ2-5; maybe TRBD1 (5 bases). V was clipped by 1 base and J by 1 base, with 13 bases between them. CDR3 length equals 16 residues. The germline V gene encodes CDR1 LNHDA and CDR2 SQIVND (reference sequence). CDR3 loop: CASSIGTVGVQETQYF. The CDR3 region has the DNA TGTGCCAGTAGTATAGGAACGGTAGGGGTCCAAGAGACCCAGTACTTC.

The rearrangement joins TRBV12-3 or TRBV12-4 to TRBJ1-6, with D unresolved. CDR3 length equals 13 residues. The V end was cut by 5 bases, the J end by 7 bases, with 9 bases between. The CDR3 DNA follows: TGTGCCAGCAGTCCCCTGGAGAATTCACCCCTCCACTTT. This gives the protein CASSPLENSPLHF.

This clone has only a few counts. The rearrangement joins TRBV6-1 to TRBJ1-3, with TRBD1 identical over 7 bases. V lost 5 bases to trimming and J lost 0 bases; unmatched junction nucleotides: 1. CDR3 size: 14 residues. Germline V gene data show CDR1 as MNHNS and CDR2 as SASEGT. The CDR3 protein is CASSRDSSGNTIYF. The CDR3 nucleotides are TGTGCCAGCAGTCGGGACAGCTCTGGAAACACCATATATTTT.

The V and J genes are TRBV2 and TRBJ2-6; D is unresolved. Germline V gene data show CDR1 as SNHLY and CDR2 as FYNNEI. Trimming stripped 1 base from V and 4 bases from J, with 8 bases between. The CDR3 spans 15 residues. This CDR3 is CASSEGRWGANVLTF. DNA of the CDR3: TGTGCCAGCAGTGAAGGCCGGTGGGGGGCCAACGTCCTGACTTTC.

This chain uses TRBV28 with TRBJ2-7; tentative D call: TRBD1 (6 bases). V was shortened by 3 bases and J by 0 bases, with 9 bases between the two germline ends. The germline CDR1 and CDR2 sequences are MDHEN and SYDVKM. There are 14 residues in the CDR3. This chain's CDR3 is CASSLQGPSYEQYF. The CDR3 coding sequence is TGTGCCAGCAGTTTGCAGGGGCCCTCCTACGAGCAGTACTTC.

The J gene is TRBJ2-3, the V gene TRBV3-1 (or the pseudogene TRBV3-2); maybe TRBD1 (5 bases). V gave up 1 base and J gave up 5 bases, with 13 bases separating them. Germline V lookup: CDR1 LGHDT, CDR2 YNNKEL (reference sequence). The CDR3 is made up of 15 amino acids. The CDR3 reads CASSQVSAGLDTQYF. CDR3 bases: TGTGCCAGCAGCCAAGTATCGGCAGGGCTAGATACGCAGTATTTT.

This chain uses TRBV5-8 with TRBJ1-1; no definite D call. Trimming stripped 4 bases from V and 1 base from J, with 14 bases between. The CDR3 length is 15 residues. The germline CDR1 and CDR2 sequences are SGHTS and YDEGEE. The CDR3 sequence: CASSLFGLPNTEAFF. In DNA, the CDR3 is TGTGCCAGCAGCCTGTTTGGCCTTCCGAACACTGAAGCTTTCTTT. Variable domain in full (rest from reference TRBV5-8 and TRBJ1-1): EAGVTQSPTHLIKTRGQQATLRCSPISGHTSVYWYQQALGLGLQFLLWYDEGEERNRGNFPPRFSGRQFPNYSSELNVNALELEDSALYLCASSLFGLPNTEAFFGQGTRLTVV.

CDR3 amino acids: CASSRTGGTGELFF. The CDR3 bases are TGTGCCAGCAGTCGGACAGGGGGAACCGGGGAGCTGTTTTTT. This rearrangement joins TRBV28 to TRBJ2-2; 10 nucleotides line up with TRBD1. Germline values: CDR1 MDHEN, CDR2 SYDVKM. Trimming took 5 bases from V and 5 from J; bases not matched to a gene: 2. The CDR3 is 14 residues long.